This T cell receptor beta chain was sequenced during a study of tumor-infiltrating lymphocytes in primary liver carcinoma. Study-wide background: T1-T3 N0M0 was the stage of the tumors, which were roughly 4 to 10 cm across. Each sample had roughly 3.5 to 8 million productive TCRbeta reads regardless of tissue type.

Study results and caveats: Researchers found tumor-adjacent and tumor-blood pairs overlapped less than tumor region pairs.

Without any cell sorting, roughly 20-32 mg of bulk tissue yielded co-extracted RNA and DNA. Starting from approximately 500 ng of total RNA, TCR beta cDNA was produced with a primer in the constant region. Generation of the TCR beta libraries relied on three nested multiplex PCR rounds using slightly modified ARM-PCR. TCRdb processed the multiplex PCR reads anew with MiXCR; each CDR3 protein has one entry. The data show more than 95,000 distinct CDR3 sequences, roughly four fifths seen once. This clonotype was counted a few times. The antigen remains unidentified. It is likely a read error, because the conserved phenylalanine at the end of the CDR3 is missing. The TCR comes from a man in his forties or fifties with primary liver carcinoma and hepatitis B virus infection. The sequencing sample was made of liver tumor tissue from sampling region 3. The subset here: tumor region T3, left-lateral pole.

The CDR3 sequence is CASSPRSPTRGGSTGELFY. CDR3 in DNA: TGCGCCAGCAGCCCCCGAAGCCCGACAAGGGGCGGCTCCACGGGGGAGCTGTTTTAT. The genes are TRBV4-3 and TRBJ2-2; maybe TRBD1 (5 bases). V was shortened by 4 bases and J by 8 bases, with 29 bases between the two germline ends. The germline V gene encodes CDR1 LGHNA and CDR2 YSLEER. The CDR3 covers 19 residues.